This T cell receptor beta chain was sequenced for a study of cytomegalovirus exposure and HLA in healthy donors. Study at large: Earlier results showed roughly 120 million unique TCR beta sequences derived from 150 million to 200 million T cells. Overall study findings and caveats: Certain sequence variants were highly shared and formed a cluster, and this cluster was likely a sequencing artifact. Roughly uniform depth of sequencing across donors was assumed in presence/absence analyses.

Despite likely unrecorded immune exposures, the donors were nominally healthy at the time of sampling. 13 Jbeta primers and 60 Vbeta primers were used for the PCR. TCRdb's copy holds only in-frame clones and misses some; the assay was immunoSEQ multiplex PCR. This table holds under 150,000 clones, 75% to 85% found once. About this clone itself: Its target is unknown.

Per germline, CDR1 MNHNS and CDR2 SASEGT. The CDR3 covers 16 residues. V gave up 2 bases and J gave up 0 bases, with 14 bases separating them. The sequenced sample consisted of PBMCs. This chain connects TRBV6-1 to TRBJ2-7; a weak D match, TRBD2 (5 bases). The clonotype originates from a girl aged 2 to 9 in good health and CMV-seronegative. The DNA for the CDR3 is TGTGCCAGCAGTGAATTCCTCCTAGCATCCTCCTACGAGCAGTACTTC. Its protein product is CASSEFLLASSYEQYF.